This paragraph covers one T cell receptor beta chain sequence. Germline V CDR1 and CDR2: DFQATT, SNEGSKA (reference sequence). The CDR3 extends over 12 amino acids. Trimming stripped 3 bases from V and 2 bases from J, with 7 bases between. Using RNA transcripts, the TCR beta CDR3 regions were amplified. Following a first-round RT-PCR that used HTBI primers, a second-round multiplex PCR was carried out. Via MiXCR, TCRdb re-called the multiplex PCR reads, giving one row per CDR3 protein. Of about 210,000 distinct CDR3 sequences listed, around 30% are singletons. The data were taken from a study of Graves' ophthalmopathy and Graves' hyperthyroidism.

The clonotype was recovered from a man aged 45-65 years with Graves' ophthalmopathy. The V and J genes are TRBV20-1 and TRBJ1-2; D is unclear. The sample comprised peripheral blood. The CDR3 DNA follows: TGCAGTGCTAGTCAGTTAAACTATGGCTACACCTTC. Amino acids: CSASQLNYGYTF.